Listed below are T cell receptor beta chains from one sample, sequenced in a study of blood T cell repertoires in COVID-19. The protocol was immunoSEQ multiplex PCR, while the TCRdb copy is restricted to in-frame clones and leaves out a portion. The table includes some 250,000 clones, about 90% detected once. The sample comprised peripheral blood. The receptors were sampled from a woman aged 30 to 39 who had recovered from COVID-19. Each CDR3 is given with its conserved first and last residue. D genes are given only for firm matches.

TRBD1 | TRBJ1-1 | TRBV4-3 | TGCGCCAGCAGCCAGTCGGGACAGGGGTACACTGAAGCTTTCTTT | CASSQSGQGYTEAFF
. | TRBJ1-2 | TRBV27 | TGTGCCAGCAGTAAGAGGGAGGGTAATGGCTACACCTTC | CASSKREGNGYTF
TRBD2 | TRBJ2-7 | TRBV11-2 | TGTGCCAGCAGCTTACCCTCTAGCGGGGGGGCGTACGAGCAGTACTTC | CASSLPSSGGAYEQYF
TRBD2 | TRBJ2-3 | TRBV6-2/TRBV6-3 | TGTGCCAGCAGTTACCCGACTAGCTCTCAGGGAGATACGCAGTATTTT | CASSYPTSSQGDTQYF
TRBD1 | TRBJ1-2 | TRBV5-1 | TGCGCCAGCAGCTTGCGGGACAGTTTTGGCTACACCTTC | CASSLRDSFGYTF
. | TRBJ2-1 | TRBV12-1 | TGTGCCAGCAGCTTTTCCGGGACAGCTGTGGGGAATGAGCAGTTCTTC | CASSFSGTAVGNEQFF
TRBD2 | TRBJ2-1 | TRBV7-6 | TGTGCCAGCGTTCAAGGGACTAGCGGGGGGGGTACCTACAATGAGCAGTTCTTC | CASVQGTSGGGTYNEQFF
TRBD2 | TRBJ2-4 | TRBV19 | TGTGCCAGTAGTATTGGGCACCTAGCGGGGGGGAACATTCAGTACTTC | CASSIGHLAGGNIQYF
. | TRBJ2-3 | TRBV27 | TGTGCCAGCAGTTTCCTCCAGGGGGGACATACGCAGTATTTT | CASSFLQGGHTQYF
. | TRBJ1-1 | TRBV19 | TGTGCCAGTAGTATCGTCAGGATCACCATGAACACTGAAGCTTTCTTT | CASSIVRITMNTEAFF
TRBD2 | TRBJ2-7 | TRBV2 | TGTGCCAGCAGCGCCCACGGACTAGCGGACGAGCAGTACTTC | CASSAHGLADEQYF
. | TRBJ1-2 | TRBV7-2 | TGTGCCAGCAGCCGCGGTTTTAACTATGGCTACACCTTC | CASSRGFNYGYTF
. | TRBJ2-7 | TRBV5-1 | TGCGCCAGCAGCTACAGCGGAGGGAGCTACGAGCAGTACTTC | CASSYSGGSYEQYF
. | TRBJ2-7 | TRBV13 | TGTGCCAGCAGCTTAGGTCGGGAGCTCTGGGAGCAGTACTTC | CASSLGRELWEQYF
. | TRBJ1-5 | TRBV15 | TGTGCCACCAGCAGGTTAACAGGTGACAATCAGCCCCAGCATTTT | CATSRLTGDNQPQHF
TRBD2 | TRBJ2-1 | TRBV6-2/TRBV6-3 | TGTGCCAGCAGTTACGAGCCAGGGCGGGGGGTATCCTACAATGAGCAGTTCTTC | CASSYEPGRGVSYNEQFF